The clone carrying this T cell receptor (beta chain) appeared many times. Combining iRepertoire HTBI primers with Arm-PCR of CDR3 regions, the authors built TCR beta libraries. TCRdb re-called the multiplex PCR reads with MiXCR, one entry per CDR3 protein. Here the sample spans approximately 400,000 distinct CDR3 sequences, more than 12% being singletons. Per germline, CDR1 MNHEY and CDR2 SVGAGI. This CDR3 region has 17 residues. V shed 2 bases and J shed 4 bases, with 20 bases lying between them. The sample originates from a study of regulatory T cells in long-lasting Graves disease. Time point denoted: newly diagnosed GD, antithyroid drugs for less than 3 months. RNA extracted from PBMCs served as the sequencing template. This sample was also put to use in a study of T cells in Graves' hyperthyroidism and ophthalmopathy.

The receptor was isolated from a woman in her twenties or thirties with Graves disease. The chain uses TRBV6-5 and TRBJ2-5; D is uncertain. Sequencing used peripheral blood mononuclear cells (PBMCs), obtained at new diagnosis, from a patient treated with antithyroid drugs. DNA for the CDR3: TGTGCCAGCAGTTACGTCGCGGTGGCAGGCGGCCGAGAGACCCAGTACTTC. It yields the protein CASSYVAVAGGRETQYF.